One sample yielded the 7 T cell receptor beta chains listed below, sequenced in a study of blood T cell repertoires in COVID-19 (dated by TCRdb to about 2020). The library was built by means of the immunoSEQ multiplex PCR assay. TCRdb re-hosts the immuneACCESS table, in-frame sequences only. Its copies lack some clones; in the studies checked, an unresolved V gene accounts for under half of them, and the cause for the rest is not known. The sample yields tens of thousands of clones; around 73% were counted once. Clones ranked in the top ten supply 10% to 15% of the sample. Input material: peripheral blood. Receptors originate from an elderly man with acute or convalescent COVID-19.

This chain joins TRBV30 and TRBJ2-2, with D unresolved. V was clipped by 4 bases and J by 5 bases, with 14 bases between them. The CDR3 extends over 14 amino acids. Germline V gene data show CDR1 as GTSNPN and CDR2 as SVGIG (reference sequence). The CDR3, as DNA: TGTGCCTGGAACGTCGCGCTGTCAACCGGGGAGCTGTTTTTT. This translates into CAWNVALSTGELFF.

V is TRBV5-1 and J is TRBJ2-1; 13 positions match TRBD2. This CDR3 has 18 amino acids. Germline V CDR1 and CDR2: SGHRS, YFSETQ. Trimming took 4 bases from V and 0 from J; bases not matched to a gene: 7. CDR3 sequence: CASSAGLAGPSSYNEQFF. CDR3 DNA sequence: TGCGCCAGCAGCGCGGGACTAGCGGGGCCTAGCTCCTACAATGAGCAGTTCTTC.

V is TRBV18 and J is TRBJ2-3, with D possibly being TRBD1 (6 bases). CDR3 length: 13 amino acids. The V and J ends lost 3 bases and 4 bases respectively, with 8 bases between them. CDR1 and CDR2 (germline): KGHSH, LQKENI. The CDR3 is CASSPPGADTQYF. CDR3 DNA: TGTGCCAGCTCACCTCCAGGGGCAGATACGCAGTATTTT. The full variable domain, its missing parts supplied by reference TRBV18 and TRBJ2-3, is NAGVMQNPRHLVRRRGQEARLRCSPMKGHSHVYWYRQLPEEGLKFMVYLQKENIIDESGMPKERFSAEFPKEGPSILRIQQVVRGDSAAYFCASSPPGADTQYFGPGTRLTVL.

This chain uses TRBV20-1 with TRBJ1-1, with D unresolved. Trimming stripped 4 bases from V and 4 bases from J, with 7 bases between. The CDR3 runs to 11 residues. Germline CDR1 and CDR2: DFQATT and SNEGSKA (reference sequence). The CDR3 region is CSAKGSTEAFF. The CDR3 region has the DNA TGCAGTGCTAAAGGGAGCACTGAAGCTTTCTTT.

The rearrangement uses TRBV29-1 and TRBJ2-5; D unclear. Trimming cost V 8 bases and J 5 bases, with 15 bases left between them. The CDR3 has 12 amino acids. Germline CDR1 is SQVTM and CDR2 is ANQGSEA. This CDR3 reads CSSRSPPETQYF. For the CDR3, the DNA is TGCAGCTCCCGGAGCCCTCCGGAGACCCAGTACTTC.

The rearrangement uses TRBV7-8 and TRBJ2-7, with D hard to call. Germline loops: CDR1 SGHVS, CDR2 FQNEAQ. V was trimmed by 5 bases and J by 1 base, leaving 15 bases between them. CDR3 length: 15 amino acids. CDR3 region: CASSPPFSRSYEQYF. CDR3 bases: TGTGCCAGCAGCCCCCCGTTTAGTAGATCCTACGAGCAGTACTTC.

This clone was observed a few times. The chain has TRBV6-5 and TRBJ1-1; 7 bases align to TRBD1. Germline V gene data show CDR1 as MNHEY and CDR2 as SVGAGI. The CDR3 is made up of 13 amino acids. The V gene end was trimmed by 7 bases and the J gene end by 2 bases; junction bases not matched to a gene: 4. CDR3 protein: CASKRQGNTEAFF. The CDR3 region has the DNA TGTGCCAGCAAACGACAGGGCAACACTGAAGCTTTCTTT.